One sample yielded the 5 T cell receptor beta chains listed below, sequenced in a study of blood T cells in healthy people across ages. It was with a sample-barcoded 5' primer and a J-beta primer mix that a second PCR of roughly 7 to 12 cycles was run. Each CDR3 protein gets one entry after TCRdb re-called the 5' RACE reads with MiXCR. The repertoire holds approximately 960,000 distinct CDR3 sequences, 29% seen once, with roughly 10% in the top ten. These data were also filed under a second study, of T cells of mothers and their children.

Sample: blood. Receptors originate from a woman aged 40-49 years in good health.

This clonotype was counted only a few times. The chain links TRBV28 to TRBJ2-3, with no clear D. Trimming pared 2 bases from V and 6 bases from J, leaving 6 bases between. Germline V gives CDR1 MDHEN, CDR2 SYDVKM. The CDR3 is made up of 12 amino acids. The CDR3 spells CASSLREDTQYF. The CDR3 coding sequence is TGTGCCAGCAGTTTACGCGAGGATACGCAGTATTTT.

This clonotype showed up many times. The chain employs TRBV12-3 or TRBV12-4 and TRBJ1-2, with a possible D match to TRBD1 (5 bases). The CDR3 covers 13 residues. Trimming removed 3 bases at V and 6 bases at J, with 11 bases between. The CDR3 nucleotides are TGTGCCAGCAGTTTGGGGGAATTGGATGGCTACACCTTC. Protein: CASSLGELDGYTF.

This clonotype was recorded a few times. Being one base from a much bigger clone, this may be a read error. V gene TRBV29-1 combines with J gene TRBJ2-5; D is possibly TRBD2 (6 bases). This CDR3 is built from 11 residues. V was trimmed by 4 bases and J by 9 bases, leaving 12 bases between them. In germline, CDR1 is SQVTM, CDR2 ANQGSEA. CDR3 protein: CSVVQGEAQYF. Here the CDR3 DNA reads TGCAGCGTTGTACAAGGGGAGGCCCAGTACTTC.

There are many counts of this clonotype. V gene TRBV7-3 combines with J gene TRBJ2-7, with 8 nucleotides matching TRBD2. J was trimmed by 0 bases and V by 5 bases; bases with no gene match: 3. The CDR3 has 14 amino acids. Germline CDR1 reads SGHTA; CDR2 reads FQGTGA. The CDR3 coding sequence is TGTGCCAGCAGCAGCCGGGGGGGCTCCTACGAGCAGTACTTC. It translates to CASSSRGGSYEQYF. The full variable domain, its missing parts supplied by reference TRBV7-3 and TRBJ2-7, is GAGVSQTPSNKVTEKGKYVELRCDPISGHTALYWYRQSLGQGPEFLIYFQGTGAADDSGLPNDRFFAVRPEGSVSTLKIQRTERGDSAVYLCASSSRGGSYEQYFGPGTRLTVT.

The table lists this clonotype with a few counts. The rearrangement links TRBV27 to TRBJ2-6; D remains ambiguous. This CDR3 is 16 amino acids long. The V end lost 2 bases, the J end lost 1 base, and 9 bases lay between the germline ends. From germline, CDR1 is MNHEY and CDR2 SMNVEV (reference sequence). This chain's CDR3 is CASSLVGPSGANVLTF. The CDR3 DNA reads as TGTGCCAGCAGTTTAGTGGGCCCGTCTGGGGCCAACGTCCTGACTTTC.